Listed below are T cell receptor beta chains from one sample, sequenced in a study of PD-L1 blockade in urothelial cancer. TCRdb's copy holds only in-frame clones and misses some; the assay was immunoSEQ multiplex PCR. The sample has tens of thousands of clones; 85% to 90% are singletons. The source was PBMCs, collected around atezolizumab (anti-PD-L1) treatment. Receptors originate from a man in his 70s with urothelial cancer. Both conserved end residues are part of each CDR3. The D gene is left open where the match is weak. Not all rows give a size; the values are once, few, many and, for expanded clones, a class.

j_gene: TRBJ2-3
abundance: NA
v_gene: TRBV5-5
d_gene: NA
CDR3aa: CASSLAGLVTDTQYF
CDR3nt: TGTGCCAGCAGCTTGGCAGGGTTGGTGACAGATACGCAGTATTTT

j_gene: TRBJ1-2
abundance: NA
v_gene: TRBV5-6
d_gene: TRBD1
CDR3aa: CASSPPGQAFYGYTF
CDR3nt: TGTGCCAGCAGCCCACCGGGACAGGCCTTCTATGGCTACACCTTC

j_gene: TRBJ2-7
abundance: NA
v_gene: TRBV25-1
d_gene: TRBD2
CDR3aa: CASSEISGQTGNEQYF
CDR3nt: TGTGCCAGCAGTGAAATTAGCGGGCAAACCGGAAACGAGCAGTACTTC

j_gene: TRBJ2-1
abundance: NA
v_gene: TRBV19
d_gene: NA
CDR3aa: CASSTGRTYNEQFF
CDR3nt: TGTGCCAGTAGTACGGGAAGGACCTACAATGAGCAGTTCTTC

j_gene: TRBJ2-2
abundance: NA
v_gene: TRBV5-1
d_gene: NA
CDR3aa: CASSLFSGELFF
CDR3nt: TGCGCCAGCAGCTTGTTCAGCGGGGAGCTGTTTTTT

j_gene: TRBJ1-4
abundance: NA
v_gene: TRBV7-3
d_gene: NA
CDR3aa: CASSLTVWAGEDEKLFF
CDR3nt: TGTGCCAGCAGCTTAACCGTTTGGGCAGGGGAAGATGAAAAACTGTTTTTT

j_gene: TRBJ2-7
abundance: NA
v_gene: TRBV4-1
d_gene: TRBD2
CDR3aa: CASSQDPTSGSSEQYF
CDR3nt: TGCGCCAGCAGCCAAGATCCGACTAGCGGGAGCTCCGAGCAGTACTTC

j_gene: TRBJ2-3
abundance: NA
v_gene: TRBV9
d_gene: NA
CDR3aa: CASSVELLTDTQYF
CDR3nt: TGTGCCAGCAGCGTAGAGCTACTCACAGATACGCAGTATTTT

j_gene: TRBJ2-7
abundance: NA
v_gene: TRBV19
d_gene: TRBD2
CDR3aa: CASSIEASGSYEQYF
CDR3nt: TGTGCCAGTAGTATAGAGGCTAGCGGGAGCTACGAGCAGTACTTC

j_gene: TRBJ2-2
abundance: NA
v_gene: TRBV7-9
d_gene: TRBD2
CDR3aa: CASSPSGGLGNTGELFF
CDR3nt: TGTGCCAGCAGCCCCAGCGGGGGTTTGGGGAACACCGGGGAGCTGTTTTTT

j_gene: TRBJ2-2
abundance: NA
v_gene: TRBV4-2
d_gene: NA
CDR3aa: CASSQAQTANTGELFF
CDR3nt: TGTGCCAGCAGCCAAGCCCAAACGGCGAACACCGGGGAGCTGTTTTTT

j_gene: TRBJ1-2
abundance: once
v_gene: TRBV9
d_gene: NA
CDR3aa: CASSVGSEGSYGYTF
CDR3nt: TGTGCCAGCAGCGTAGGGTCGGAAGGGAGCTATGGCTACACCTTC

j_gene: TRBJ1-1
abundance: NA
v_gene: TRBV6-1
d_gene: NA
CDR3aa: CASRFGQGITEAFF
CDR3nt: TGTGCCAGCAGATTCGGACAAGGAATCACTGAAGCTTTCTTT

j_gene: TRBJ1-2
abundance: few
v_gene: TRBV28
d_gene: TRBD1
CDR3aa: CASRQGPHYGYTF
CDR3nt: TGTGCCAGCCGACAGGGCCCTCACTATGGCTACACCTTC

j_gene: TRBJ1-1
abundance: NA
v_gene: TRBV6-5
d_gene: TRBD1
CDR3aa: CASRRTGDMNTEAFF
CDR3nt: TGTGCCAGCAGACGGACAGGGGACATGAACACTGAAGCTTTCTTT

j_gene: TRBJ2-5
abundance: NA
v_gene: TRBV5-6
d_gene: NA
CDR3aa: CASSGVRETQYF
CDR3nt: TGTGCCAGCTCCGGGGTCCGAGAGACCCAGTACTTC

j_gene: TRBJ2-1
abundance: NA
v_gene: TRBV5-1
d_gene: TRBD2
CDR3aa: CASSPSGTSDYNEQFF
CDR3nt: TGCGCCAGCAGCCCCTCCGGGACTAGCGACTACAATGAGCAGTTCTTC

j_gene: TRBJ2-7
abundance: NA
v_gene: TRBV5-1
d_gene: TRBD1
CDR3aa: CASMAGTGLYEQYF
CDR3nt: TGCGCCAGCATGGCCGGGACAGGGCTCTACGAGCAGTACTTC

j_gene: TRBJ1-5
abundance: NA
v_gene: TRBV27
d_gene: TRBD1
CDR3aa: CASSPKPTGGSWNQPQHF
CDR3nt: TGTGCCAGCAGTCCCAAGCCGACAGGGGGCTCTTGGAATCAGCCCCAGCATTTT

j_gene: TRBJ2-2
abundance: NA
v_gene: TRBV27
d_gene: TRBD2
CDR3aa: CASRLAGARTGELFF
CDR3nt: TGTGCCAGCCGGCTAGCGGGAGCACGAACCGGGGAGCTGTTTTTT

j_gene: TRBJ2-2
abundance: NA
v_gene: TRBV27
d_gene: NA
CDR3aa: CASTKGRGTGELFF
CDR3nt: TGTGCCAGCACTAAAGGAAGAGGGACCGGGGAGCTGTTTTTT

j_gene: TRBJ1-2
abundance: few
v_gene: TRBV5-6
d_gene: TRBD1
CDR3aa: CASSSRGLDGYTF
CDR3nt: TGTGCCAGCAGCTCAAGGGGGCTGGATGGCTACACCTTC

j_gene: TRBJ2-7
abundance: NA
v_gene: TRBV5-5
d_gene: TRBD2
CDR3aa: CASSLEAAGADDEQYF
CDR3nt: TGTGCCAGCAGCTTGGAAGCAGCGGGAGCAGATGACGAGCAGTACTTC

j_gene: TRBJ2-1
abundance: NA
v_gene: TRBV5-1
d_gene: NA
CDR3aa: CASSLQSGPYNEQFF
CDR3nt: TGCGCCAGCAGCTTGCAAAGCGGCCCCTACAATGAGCAGTTCTTC

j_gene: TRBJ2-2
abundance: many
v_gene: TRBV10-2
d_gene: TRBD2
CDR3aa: CASSELAGGYTGELFF
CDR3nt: TGCGCCAGCAGTGAGCTAGCGGGAGGATATACCGGGGAGCTGTTTTTT

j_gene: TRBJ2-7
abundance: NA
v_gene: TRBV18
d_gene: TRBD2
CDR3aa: CASSPGLAGPSEQYF
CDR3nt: TGTGCCAGCTCACCAGGGCTAGCGGGCCCTTCTGAGCAGTACTTC

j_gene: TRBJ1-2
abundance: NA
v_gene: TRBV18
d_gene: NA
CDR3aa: CASSPRQEDGYTF
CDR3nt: TGTGCCAGCTCACCACGGCAGGAGGATGGCTACACCTTC

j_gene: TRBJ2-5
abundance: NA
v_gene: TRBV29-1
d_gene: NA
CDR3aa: CSVGGRRGETQYF
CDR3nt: TGCAGCGTTGGGGGACGTCGGGGGGAGACCCAGTACTTC

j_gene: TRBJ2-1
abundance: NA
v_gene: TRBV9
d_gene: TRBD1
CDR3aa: CASSVDPGPGGEQFF
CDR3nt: TGTGCCAGCAGCGTAGATCCGGGGCCAGGGGGTGAGCAGTTCTTC

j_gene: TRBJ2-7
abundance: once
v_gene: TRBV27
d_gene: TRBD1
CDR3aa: CASSPSGQGYEQYF
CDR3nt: TGTGCCAGCAGTCCCTCTGGACAGGGCTACGAGCAGTACTTC

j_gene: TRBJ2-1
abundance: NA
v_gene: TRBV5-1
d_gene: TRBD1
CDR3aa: CASSNDRAYNEQFF
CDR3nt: TGCGCCAGCAGCAATGACAGGGCTTACAATGAGCAGTTCTTC